The 11 T cell receptor beta chains below were found in one sample sequenced in a study of blood T cell repertoires in COVID-19. Profiling relied on immunoSEQ multiplex PCR, and the TCRdb table lists in-frame clones only, not all of them. The repertoire holds about 320,000 clones, with around 82% as singletons. Sequenced: peripheral blood. These receptors originate from a woman between 45 and 60 years old with acute or convalescent COVID-19.

This clone was found once. The CDR3 nucleotides are TGTGCCATCAGAACTAGGTCGACAGGTACCCTTCAAACTGAAGCTTTCTTT. This gives the protein CAIRTRSTGTLQTEAFF. V and J are TRBV10-3 and TRBJ1-1, with D perhaps matching TRBD1 (6 bases). CDR3 length: 17 amino acids. Trimming pared 6 bases from V and 5 bases from J, leaving 25 bases between. Germline CDR1 ENHRY, CDR2 SYGVKD.

The genes are TRBV5-4 and TRBJ2-3; the D is unclear. The germline V gene has CDR1 SGHNT and CDR2 YYREEE (reference sequence). V dropped 0 bases and J dropped 6 bases, with 17 bases sitting between them. CDR3 length: 16 amino acids. The CDR3 sequence: CASSLVQQSGSDTQYF. CDR3 nucleotide sequence: TGTGCCAGCAGCTTGGTCCAGCAATCAGGCTCCGATACGCAGTATTTT. The full variable domain, in which reference TRBV5-4 and TRBJ2-3 provide the parts outside the CDR3, is ETGVTQSPTHLIKTRGQQVTLRCSSQSGHNTVSWYQQALGQGPQFIFQYYREEENGRGNFPPRFSGLQFPNYSSELNVNALELDDSALYLCASSLVQQSGSDTQYFGPGTRLTVL.

The V call is TRBV27, the J call TRBJ2-3, with 14 bases fitting TRBD2. Germline V gives CDR1 MNHEY, CDR2 SMNVEV (reference sequence). Trimming at V came to 7 bases and at J to 4 bases, leaving 10 bases not matched to a gene. The CDR3 extends over 17 amino acids. The CDR3 nucleotides read TGTGCCAGCACCCAGACTAGCGGGAGGGCCGAATCAGATACGCAGTATTTT. Its protein product is CASTQTSGRAESDTQYF.

J is TRBJ2-7 and V is TRBV10-3; D might be TRBD1 (6 bases). Trimming removed 5 bases from V and 0 bases from J, with 8 bases in between. From germline, CDR1 is ENHRY and CDR2 SYGVKD. This CDR3 comprises 13 residues. The CDR3 is CAISPDSSYEQYF. The CDR3 nucleotides are TGTGCCATCAGTCCGGACAGCTCCTACGAGCAGTACTTC.

The chain recombines TRBV6-5 with TRBJ1-1; D is undetermined. Germline CDR1 MNHEY, CDR2 SVGAGI. There are 16 residues in the CDR3. V was pared by 2 bases and J by 3 bases, with 16 bases between. The CDR3 region is CASSYTRTTFDTEAFF. CDR3 sequence (DNA): TGTGCCAGCAGTTACACCAGAACCACCTTCGACACTGAAGCTTTCTTT.

The rearrangement joins TRBV19 to TRBJ2-1; tentatively, D is TRBD2 (6 bases). The CDR3 is 14 residues long. Trimming shortened V by 5 bases and J by 4 bases, and 12 bases separated the two germline ends. CDR1 and CDR2 (germline): LNHDA, SQIVND (reference sequence). In DNA, the CDR3 is TGTGCCAGTAGTGACGGGACTTATTACAATGAGCAGTTCTTC. This sequence encodes CASSDGTYYNEQFF.

This chain uses TRBV7-3 with TRBJ2-1; TRBD2 might be the D (5 bases). Trimming cost V 2 bases and J 0 bases, with 8 bases left between them. Germline V gene sequence: CDR1 SGHTA, CDR2 FQGTGA. The CDR3 has 15 amino acids. The CDR3 DNA is TGTGCCAGCAGCTTAGTTAGCGCCTCCTACAATGAGCAGTTCTTC. This translates into CASSLVSASYNEQFF.

DNA of the CDR3: TGCGCCAGCAGCTTGCGAACTAGCGGGGGCCCAACTTTAGATACGCAGTATTTT. Protein: CASSLRTSGGPTLDTQYF. The genes are TRBV5-1 and TRBJ2-3; 11 bases match TRBD2. Germline loops: CDR1 SGHRS, CDR2 YFSETQ. The CDR3 runs 18 residues. The junction had 12 bases not matched to a gene; V was cut back by 1 base and J by 5 bases.

The CDR3 region has the DNA TGTGCCAGCAGCAAATCCCGGAATGAGCAGTTCTTC. Translating gives CASSKSRNEQFF. V usage is TRBV21-1 and J usage is TRBJ2-1; TRBD2 is the table's D call and was not checked against the DNA. TRBV21-1 is a pseudogene segment. The CDR3 extends over 12 amino acids.

This chain connects TRBV28 to TRBJ1-1; 12 bases agree with TRBD1. This CDR3 is 14 amino acids long. V lost 4 bases to trimming and J lost 10 bases; unmatched junction nucleotides: 7. CDR1 is MDHEN, CDR2 SYDVKM, per germline. DNA for the CDR3: TGTGCCAGCAGTTCGGGACAGGGGGCGGGTGGAGCTTTCTTT. Its translation is CASSSGQGAGGAFF.

The chain recombines TRBV19 with TRBJ1-6; D gene ambiguous. The CDR3 covers 14 residues. Germline assignment: CDR1 LNHDA and CDR2 SQIVND (reference sequence). Trimming left V 5 bases short and J 9 bases short, with 14 bases between. CDR3 nucleotides: TGTGCCAGTAGTCCCTGGGGAGAAAGTTCACCCCTCCACTTT. It specifies CASSPWGESSPLHF.